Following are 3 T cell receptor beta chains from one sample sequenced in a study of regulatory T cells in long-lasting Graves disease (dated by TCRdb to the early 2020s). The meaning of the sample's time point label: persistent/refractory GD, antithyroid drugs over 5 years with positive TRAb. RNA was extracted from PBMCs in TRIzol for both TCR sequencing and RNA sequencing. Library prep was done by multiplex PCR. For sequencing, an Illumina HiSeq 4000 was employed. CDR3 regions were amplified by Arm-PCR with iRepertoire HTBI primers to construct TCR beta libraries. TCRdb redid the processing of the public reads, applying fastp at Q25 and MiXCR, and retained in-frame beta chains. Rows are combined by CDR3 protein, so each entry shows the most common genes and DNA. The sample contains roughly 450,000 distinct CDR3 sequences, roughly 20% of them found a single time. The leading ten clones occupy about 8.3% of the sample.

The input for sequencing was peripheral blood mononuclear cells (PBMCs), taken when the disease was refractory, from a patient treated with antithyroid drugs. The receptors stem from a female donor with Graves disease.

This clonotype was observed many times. The CDR3 sequence is CASSVDAAGMNTEAFF. The CDR3 region has the DNA TGTGCCAGCTCCGTAGACGCGGCAGGAATGAACACTGAAGCTTTCTTT. This chain uses TRBV18 with TRBJ1-1; D ambiguous. V lost 6 bases to trimming and J lost 0 bases, with 17 bases between them. Germline V gives CDR1 KGHSH, CDR2 LQKENI. This CDR3 is built from 16 residues.

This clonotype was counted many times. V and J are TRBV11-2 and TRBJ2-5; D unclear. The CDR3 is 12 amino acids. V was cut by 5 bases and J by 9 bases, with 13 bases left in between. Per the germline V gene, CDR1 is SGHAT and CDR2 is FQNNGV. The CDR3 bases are TGTGCCAGCAGCAAAGGCTCCTATCCCCAGTACTTC. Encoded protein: CASSKGSYPQYF.

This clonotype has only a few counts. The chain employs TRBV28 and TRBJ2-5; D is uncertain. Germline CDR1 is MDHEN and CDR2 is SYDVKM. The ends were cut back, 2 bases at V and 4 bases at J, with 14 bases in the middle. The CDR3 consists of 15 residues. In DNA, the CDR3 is TGTGCCAGCAGTTTACGTGTCAGGACGGGAGAGACCCAGTACTTC. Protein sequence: CASSLRVRTGETQYF.